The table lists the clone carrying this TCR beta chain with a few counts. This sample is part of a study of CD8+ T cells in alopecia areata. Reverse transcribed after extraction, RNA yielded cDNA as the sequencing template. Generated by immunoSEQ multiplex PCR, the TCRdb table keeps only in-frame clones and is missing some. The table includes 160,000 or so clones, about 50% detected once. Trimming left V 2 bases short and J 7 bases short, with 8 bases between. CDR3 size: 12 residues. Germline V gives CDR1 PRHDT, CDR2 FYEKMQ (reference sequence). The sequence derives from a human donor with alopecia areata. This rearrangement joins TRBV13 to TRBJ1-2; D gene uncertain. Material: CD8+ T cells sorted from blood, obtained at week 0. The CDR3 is CASSLMGGGYTF. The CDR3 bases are TGTGCCAGCAGCTTAATGGGTGGTGGCTACACCTTC.